What follows are 14 T cell receptor beta chains derived from one specimen sequenced in a study of blood T cell repertoires in COVID-19. The assay was immunoSEQ multiplex PCR, and TCRdb's table has in-frame clones only and misses some. The sample consists of 250,000 to 300,000 clones, 85% to 90% of them appearing once. The specimen sequenced was PBMCs or T cells enriched from blood (not recorded which). These receptors were collected from a man aged 18 to 29 who had recovered from COVID-19.

The J gene is TRBJ1-1, the V gene TRBV11-2, with TRBD1 as a possible D gene (5 bases). The germline V gene encodes CDR1 SGHAT and CDR2 FQNNGV. V lost 4 bases, J lost 1 base, and 10 bases lay in between. CDR3 size: 14 residues. The CDR3 DNA is TGTGCCAGCAGCTCGACAGCGAAGAACACTGAAGCTTTCTTT. Translated, it gives CASSSTAKNTEAFF. Full variable domain (missing parts from reference TRBV11-2 and TRBJ1-1): EAGVAQSPRYKIIEKRQSVAFWCNPISGHATLYWYQQILGQGPKLLIQFQNNGVVDDSQLPKDRFSAERLKGVDSTLKIQPAKLEDSAVYLCASSSTAKNTEAFFGQGTRLTVV.

The chain couples TRBV5-8 to TRBJ2-7; D is unclear. This CDR3 comprises 13 residues. Germline V gene data show CDR1 as SGHTS and CDR2 as YDEGEE. V lost 4 bases, J lost 3 bases, and 11 bases lay in between. CDR3 DNA sequence: TGTGCCAGCAGCCCGCCTAACCTCTACGAGCAGTACTTC. It is translated as CASSPPNLYEQYF.

The chain recombines TRBV5-6 with TRBJ1-5; maybe TRBD1 (6 bases). This CDR3 contains 16 residues. The germline CDR1 and CDR2 sequences are SGHDT and YYEEEE. The V and J ends lost 0 bases and 1 base respectively, with 11 bases between them. CDR3 in amino acids: CASSLALTGSNQPQHF. CDR3 sequence (DNA): TGTGCCAGCAGCTTGGCGCTGACAGGAAGCAATCAGCCCCAGCATTTT.

The chain uses TRBV11-2 and TRBJ1-6; TRBD1 is a possible D gene (5 bases). This CDR3 region has 15 residues. The germline CDR1 and CDR2 sequences are SGHAT and FQNNGV. Trimming cost V 1 base and J 7 bases, with 11 bases left between them. CDR3 sequence: CASSLGPGLNSPLHF. The CDR3 region has the DNA TGTGCCAGCAGCTTAGGTCCAGGGTTAAATTCACCCCTCCACTTT.

This clone was seen once. The rearrangement links TRBV12-3 or TRBV12-4 to TRBJ1-1, with unresolved D. CDR3 length: 13 amino acids. V was pared by 7 bases and J by 3 bases, with 12 bases between. The CDR3 spells CASKPVEYTEAFF. CDR3 in DNA: TGTGCCAGCAAACCGGTAGAATACACTGAAGCTTTCTTT.

The V gene is TRBV12-3 or TRBV12-4, the J gene TRBJ2-5; 9 bases map to TRBD1. The V gene end was trimmed by 5 bases and the J gene end by 5 bases; junction bases not matched to a gene: 3. CDR3 size: 13 residues. The DNA of the CDR3 is TGTGCCAGCAGTAGGGACAGGGCTGAGACCCAGTACTTC. This codes for CASSRDRAETQYF.

The genes are TRBV28 and TRBJ2-3, with a possible D match to TRBD1 (6 bases). The germline gives CDR1 MDHEN, CDR2 SYDVKM. The CDR3 runs 15 residues. Trimming left V 3 bases short and J 0 bases short, with 10 bases between. CDR3 residues: CASSLWTASTDTQYF. DNA of the CDR3: TGTGCCAGCAGTTTGTGGACAGCGAGCACAGATACGCAGTATTTT.

The table lists this clone with many counts. V gene TRBV19 combines with J gene TRBJ1-5; TRBD1 agrees at 7 bases. The V and J ends lost 4 bases and 4 bases, in that order; junction bases with no gene match: 7. The CDR3 loop spans 15 amino acids. CDR1 is LNHDA and CDR2 is SQIVND in the germline V gene (reference sequence). CDR3 sequence (DNA): TGTGCCAGTAGTAGACAGGGACAGAGGAATCAGCCCCAGCATTTT. Residues: CASSRQGQRNQPQHF.

J is TRBJ2-5 and V is TRBV9; possible D gene TRBD2, 5 bases. Germline assignment: CDR1 SGDLS and CDR2 YYNGEE. The length of the CDR3 is 15 residues. V gave up 3 bases and J gave up 5 bases, with 17 bases separating them. CDR3 sequence (DNA): TGTGCCAGCAGCGCCCCTGGGGAGCCTGAGGAGACCCAGTACTTC. This codes for CASSAPGEPEETQYF.

The gene calls are TRBV7-3 and TRBJ2-1; TRBD2 aligns across 7 bases. The J segment lost 7 bases and the V segment lost 5 bases, leaving 11 bases of the junction unmatched. CDR1 is SGHTA, CDR2 FQGTGA, per germline. This CDR3 has 15 amino acids. The CDR3 protein is CASSVRLAPRNEQFF. CDR3 nucleotides: TGTGCCAGCAGCGTCCGACTAGCCCCTCGGAATGAGCAGTTCTTC.

The rearrangement uses TRBV30 and TRBJ1-1; D is possibly TRBD1 (6 bases). V was shortened by 2 bases and J by 7 bases, with 14 bases between the two germline ends. The CDR3 is 13 amino acids. Germline CDR1 GTSNPN, CDR2 SVGIG (reference sequence). CDR3 nucleotides: TGTGCCTGGAGTCCCACAGGGTTTTTTGAAGCTTTCTTT. Translating it yields CAWSPTGFFEAFF. Full variable domain (remainder filled in from reference TRBV30 and TRBJ1-1): SQTIHQWPATLVQPVGSPLSLECTVEGTSNPNLYWYRQAAGRGLQLLFYSVGIGQISSEVPQNLSASRPQDRQFILSSKKLLLSDSGFYLCAWSPTGFFEAFFGQGTRLTVV.

This clone was detected once. The chain combines TRBV5-1 with TRBJ2-7, with 13 positions matching TRBD2. V lost 5 bases and J lost 5; bases outside the gene matches: 4. There are 14 residues in the CDR3. CDR1 and CDR2 from the germline V gene are SGHRS and YFSETQ. CDR3 DNA sequence: TGCGCCAGCAGTCGGACTAGCGGGAGCGACGAGCAGTACTTC. Protein product: CASSRTSGSDEQYF.

The chain uses TRBV2 and TRBJ1-5, with D possibly being TRBD1 (6 bases). The CDR3 is 19 residues long. With 2 bases removed from V and 1 base from J, the gap between germline ends came to 21 bases. Germline V gene lookup returns CDR1 SNHLY and CDR2 FYNNEI. The CDR3, as DNA: TGTGCCAGCAGTGAATTGCTTGACCCATACAGGGAAAGCAATCAGCCCCAGCATTTT. Its translation: CASSELLDPYRESNQPQHF.

The V gene is TRBV30, the J gene TRBJ2-5; tentative D call: TRBD1 (5 bases). The CDR3 has 14 amino acids. In germline, CDR1 is GTSNPN, CDR2 SVGIG (reference sequence). The V end was cut by 1 base, the J end by 5 bases, with 14 bases between. The CDR3 bases are TGTGCCTGGAGTGAGCAGGGCGATCTTGAGACCCAGTACTTC. Translated, it gives CAWSEQGDLETQYF.